Presented here are 30 T cell receptor beta chains from one specimen sequenced in a study of breast tumors, draining lymph nodes, adjacent tissues. Axillary draining lymph nodes of breast cancer patients supplied the node samples. Each CDR3 protein gets one entry after TCRdb re-called the multiplex PCR reads with MiXCR. In the table there are fewer than 140,000 distinct CDR3 sequences, less than 40% of which are singletons. The sample consisted of axillary lymph node tissue. The receptors derive from a female donor with breast cancer. Some clones in this sample may be carry-over from other donors' samples.

Ten or more counts support this clonotype. The chain employs TRBV14 and TRBJ2-5; D remains ambiguous. Germline CDR1 is SGHDN and CDR2 is FVKESK. V lost 3 bases to trimming and J lost 1 base, with 12 bases between them. The CDR3 is 15 residues long. CDR3 protein: CASSQYGPLQETQYF. For the CDR3, the DNA is TGTGCCAGCAGCCAGTACGGACCGCTCCAAGAGACCCAGTACTTC. Combining the CDR3 with reference TRBV14 and TRBJ2-5 gives the whole variable domain EAGVTQFPSHSVIEKGQTVTLRCDPISGHDNLYWYRRVMGKEIKFLLHFVKESKQDESGMPNNRFLAERTGGTYSTLKVQPAELEDSGVYFCASSQYGPLQETQYFGPGTRLLVL.

This clonotype appeared a few times. V and J are TRBV28 and TRBJ2-5; TRBD1 matches 7 bases. Germline V gives CDR1 MDHEN, CDR2 SYDVKM. Trimming took 6 bases from V and 4 from J; bases not matched to a gene: 8. This CDR3 has 14 amino acids. Here the CDR3 DNA reads TGTGCCAGCAGACACCCTTACAGGGGAGAGACCCAGTACTTC. Its translation is CASRHPYRGETQYF.

The chain is built from TRBV28 and TRBJ2-1, with 8 positions matching TRBD2. The germline gives CDR1 MDHEN, CDR2 SYDVKM. J was trimmed by 10 bases and V by 5 bases; bases with no gene match: 19. The CDR3 contains 17 residues. The CDR3 sequence: CASSPPPGLVPFGEQFF. The CDR3 DNA sequence: TGTGCCAGCAGTCCGCCTCCGGGACTAGTCCCTTTCGGAGAGCAGTTCTTC.

This clonotype has ten or more counts. The V and J genes are TRBV19 and TRBJ1-6; the D gene is possibly TRBD1 (5 bases). V was clipped by 3 bases and J by 5 bases, with 8 bases between them. The CDR3 runs to 14 residues. Looked up from germline, CDR1 is LNHDA and CDR2 is SQIVND (reference sequence). The chain's CDR3 is CASSMGVNNSPLHF. In nucleotides, the CDR3 is TGTGCCAGTAGTATGGGGGTTAATAATTCACCCCTCCACTTT.

This clonotype was counted many times. The J gene is TRBJ2-7, the V gene TRBV11-2; TRBD1 or TRBD2 may be the D gene (5 bases each). The CDR3 runs to 14 residues. V was trimmed by 2 bases and J by 2 bases, leaving 10 bases between them. The germline gives CDR1 SGHAT, CDR2 FQNNGV. The CDR3 loop is CASSLFEGTYEQYF. The CDR3, as DNA: TGTGCCAGCAGCTTATTTGAGGGGACCTACGAGCAGTACTTC.

This clonotype has at least ten counts. V is TRBV7-2 and J is TRBJ1-4; D is perhaps TRBD1 (6 bases). The CDR3 loop spans 15 amino acids. The V gene lost 0 bases and the J gene lost 5 bases, with 10 bases spanning the gap. Germline V lookup: CDR1 SGHTA, CDR2 FQGNSA. The CDR3 bases are TGTGCCAGCAGCTTAGCGACAGGCTCCAATGAAAAACTGTTTTTT. Translation gives CASSLATGSNEKLFF.

This clonotype has at least ten counts. Mismatch with germline at one junction end may stem from a read error. V usage is TRBV7-2 and J usage is TRBJ2-1; TRBD2 agrees at 7 bases. This CDR3 is 15 amino acids long. CDR1 and CDR2 (germline): SGHTA, FQGNSA. The CDR3 DNA is TGTGCCGGCAGCTTAGGCGGGGGAACATACAATGAGCAGTTCTTC. Residues: CAGSLGGGTYNEQFF. Full variable domain (remainder filled in from reference TRBV7-2 and TRBJ2-1): GAGVSQSPSNKVTEKGKDVELRCDPISGHTALYWYRQSLGQGLEFLIYFQGNSAPDKSGLPSDRFSAERTGGSVSTLTIQRTQQEDSAVYLCAGSLGGGTYNEQFFGPGTRLTVL.

This clonotype was found many times. V is TRBV19 and J is TRBJ1-5; D is perhaps TRBD1 (6 bases). Germline-derived CDR1 and CDR2 are LNHDA and SQIVND (reference sequence). The CDR3 consists of 14 residues. Deletions cut 6 bases from V and 7 bases from J, with 16 bases between. The CDR3 nucleotides read TGTGCCAGTAGGGTTCTTGGGGGCGTCCAGCCCCAGCATTTT. It yields the protein CASRVLGGVQPQHF.

At least ten counts were recorded for this clonotype. A much larger clone lies one base from this, so it may be a read error. V usage is TRBV7-7 and J usage is TRBJ2-7; D could derive from TRBD1 or TRBD2 (5 bases each). The CDR3 consists of 14 residues. Per germline, CDR1 SSHAT and CDR2 FNYEAQ (reference sequence). In nucleotides, the CDR3 is TGTGCTAGCAGTGAAACTAGGGGTTCCTACGAGCAGTACTTC. This translates into CASSETRGSYEQYF.

This clonotype showed up many times. This sequence joins TRBV7-2 and TRBJ2-7; the D gene is possibly TRBD1 (6 bases). The CDR3 loop spans 12 amino acids. With 6 bases removed from V and 4 bases from J, the gap between germline ends came to 10 bases. The germline CDR1 and CDR2 sequences are SGHTA and FQGNSA. CDR3 DNA: TGTGCCAGCAGATTCCAGGGGTACGAGCAGTACTTC. Translation: CASRFQGYEQYF.

This clonotype was counted many times. V gene TRBV13 combines with J gene TRBJ2-7, with a tentative D call TRBD2 (6 bases). The CDR3 contains 14 residues. Germline CDR1 and CDR2: PRHDT and FYEKMQ (reference sequence). The ends were cut back, 4 bases at V and 2 bases at J, with 12 bases in the middle. The CDR3 sequence is CASSSGSGAYEQYF. CDR3 DNA: TGTGCCAGCAGCTCCGGTTCGGGAGCCTACGAGCAGTACTTC.

The chain is built from TRBV3-1 and TRBJ1-4, with 7 bases lining up with TRBD1. Trimming took 7 bases from V and 8 from J; bases not matched to a gene: 13. In germline, CDR1 is LGHDT, CDR2 YNNKEL (reference sequence). This CDR3 is built from 15 residues. The CDR3 DNA follows: TGTGCCAGCACGGATGGGGGACAGAGAGGGGAAAAACTGTTTTTT. Its protein is CASTDGGQRGEKLFF.

This clonotype was counted only a few times. This chain uses TRBV6-5 with TRBJ1-1, with D unclear. In germline, CDR1 is MNHEY, CDR2 SVGAGI. The V gene lost 7 bases and the J gene lost 0 bases, with 6 bases spanning the gap. This CDR3 comprises 12 residues. CDR3: CASNRVNTEAFF. CDR3 nucleotide sequence: TGTGCCAGCAATCGGGTGAACACTGAAGCTTTCTTT.

The table lists this clonotype with many counts. The J gene is TRBJ2-1, the V gene TRBV6-2 or TRBV6-3; 7 bases align to TRBD2. This CDR3 comprises 16 residues. Unmatched junction bases numbered 9, after V lost 5 bases and J lost 2 bases. Looked up from germline, CDR1 is MNHEY and CDR2 is SVGEGT. The CDR3 loop is CASSGGTTQTYNEQFF. The CDR3 DNA reads TGTGCCAGCAGTGGCGGGACTACTCAGACCTACAATGAGCAGTTCTTC.

This clonotype was observed once. A much larger clone differs from this one at a single base, so this may be a read error. This sequence joins TRBV28 and TRBJ1-2, with TRBD1 as a possible D gene (5 bases). The germline V and J ends were trimmed by 3 bases and 6 bases, with 14 bases remaining between them. The CDR3 is 14 amino acids. In germline, CDR1 is MDHEN, CDR2 SYDVKM. The CDR3 protein is CASSLNGGVHGYTF. The DNA for the CDR3 is TGTGCCAGCAGTTTGAACGGGGGAGTTCATGGCTACACCTTC.

Many counts were recorded for this clonotype. The V call is TRBV6-5, the J call TRBJ2-1; D is uncertain. Germline V lookup: CDR1 MNHEY, CDR2 SVGAGI. The V gene lost 2 bases and the J gene lost 4 bases, with 12 bases spanning the gap. The CDR3 sequence is 15 residues long. CDR3 coding DNA: TGTGCCAGCAGTTACAGAGGTTTGGGGTACAATGAGCAGTTCTTC. Residues: CASSYRGLGYNEQFF.

V is TRBV5-6 and J is TRBJ1-3; D unclear. The V gene lost 2 bases and the J gene lost 0 bases, with 18 bases spanning the gap. Germline V gene sequence: CDR1 SGHDT, CDR2 YYEEEE. The CDR3 loop spans 18 amino acids. The CDR3 region has the DNA TGTGCCAGCAGCTTTTCCGCCCCGGGGAAAAACTCTGGAAACACCATATATTTT. Its protein is CASSFSAPGKNSGNTIYF.

This clonotype was counted at least ten times. V and J are TRBV7-2 and TRBJ1-3, with a weak D call TRBD1 (5 bases). V was cut by 4 bases and J by 4 bases, with 14 bases left in between. The CDR3 consists of 15 residues. Germline V gives CDR1 SGHTA, CDR2 FQGNSA. The CDR3 region has the DNA TGTGCCAGCAGCTCCCTGGGGGTCGAAGGAAACACCATATATTTT. Protein product: CASSSLGVEGNTIYF.

This clonotype came up many times. The chain combines TRBV20-1 with TRBJ2-3; TRBD2 is a possible D gene (5 bases). The CDR3 loop spans 14 amino acids. Deletions cut 0 bases from V and 3 bases from J, with 10 bases between. Germline CDR1 DFQATT, CDR2 SNEGSKA (reference sequence). CDR3 in DNA: TGCAGTGCTAGAGATCCCTTAGCGACAGATACGCAGTATTTT. Its translation: CSARDPLATDTQYF.

This clonotype was seen many times. The rearrangement uses TRBV9 and TRBJ1-2; D not certain. V lost 2 bases to trimming and J lost 8 bases, with 13 bases between them. CDR1 is SGDLS, CDR2 YYNGEE, per germline. This CDR3 comprises 13 residues. CDR3 in DNA: TGTGCCAGCAGCGTCGGACTCGGCGGGGGCTACACCTTC. Translating it yields CASSVGLGGGYTF.

The sample holds many counts of this clonotype. This chain connects TRBV12-3 or TRBV12-4 to TRBJ2-3; D remains ambiguous. The CDR3 covers 15 residues. Trimming removed 3 bases at V and 0 bases at J, with 10 bases between. The CDR3 DNA is TGTGCCAGCAGTTTGACGAGTACTAGCACAGATACGCAGTATTTT. Translating it yields CASSLTSTSTDTQYF.

This clonotype was detected only a few times. A much larger clonotype is one base distant, so this may be a read error. CDR3 DNA sequence: TGTGCCAGCAGTCACTCGTACAGGGGGCCCAGCTATGGCTACACCTTC. This encodes CASSHSYRGPSYGYTF. The chain couples TRBV6-5 to TRBJ1-2; 9 positions agree with TRBD1. The CDR3 sequence is 16 residues long. The germline gives CDR1 MNHEY, CDR2 SVGAGI.

This clonotype was picked up many times. The V and J genes are TRBV5-1 and TRBJ1-3, with a weak D call TRBD1 (5 bases). The CDR3 is 16 amino acids. The V gene lost 4 bases and the J gene lost 9 bases, with 23 bases spanning the gap. Germline assignment: CDR1 SGHRS and CDR2 YFSETQ. The CDR3 region has the DNA TGCGCCAGCAGCGCGGTAGGCGGGCAGGGACTTGGCACCATATATTTT. This sequence encodes CASSAVGGQGLGTIYF.

On this clonotype: This is likely a read error, given that the CDR3 carries no conserved phenylalanine or tryptophan at its end. The chain has TRBV20-1 and TRBJ1-5; D uncertain. Germline CDR1 is DFQATT and CDR2 is SNEGSKA (reference sequence). The CDR3 spans 14 residues. V was cut by 6 bases and J by 2 bases, with 14 bases left in between. The chain's CDR3 is CSAKRRSGNQPQHG. The CDR3 DNA is TGCAGTGCAAAAAGAAGAAGTGGCAATCAGCCCCAGCATGGT.

The rearrangement joins TRBV19 to TRBJ1-5; D unclear. Germline V lookup: CDR1 LNHDA, CDR2 SQIVND (reference sequence). There are 15 residues in the CDR3. V shed 6 bases and J shed 2 bases, with 14 bases lying between them. The CDR3, as DNA: TGTGCCAGTAGGATGAGGAGGGATGGCAATCAGCCCCAGCATTTT. Translation: CASRMRRDGNQPQHF.

This clonotype has a count of ten or more. The gene calls are TRBV10-3 and TRBJ2-3; D is unclear. This CDR3 comprises 13 residues. Trimming removed 6 bases at V and 3 bases at J, with 10 bases between. Germline V lookup: CDR1 ENHRY, CDR2 SYGVKD. CDR3 protein: CAIRRDTTDTQYF. The CDR3 DNA reads as TGTGCCATCAGAAGGGATACTACAGATACGCAGTATTTT.

The chain couples TRBV6-5 to TRBJ2-1; 12 nucleotides agree with TRBD1. The CDR3 runs to 14 residues. With V trimmed by 6 bases and J by 13 bases, 10 bases remained unmatched. Germline V gene lookup returns CDR1 MNHEY and CDR2 SVGAGI. The CDR3 coding sequence is TGTGCCAGCAGGCCCGGGACAGGGGGCGGGGGCCAGTTCTTC. This gives the protein CASRPGTGGGGQFF.

The chain couples TRBV29-1 to TRBJ2-1; D call uncertain. V lost 7 bases and J lost 0, with 13 bases in between. Germline CDR1 SQVTM, CDR2 ANQGSEA. This CDR3 is built from 14 residues. The CDR3 DNA is TGCAGCGCGCTCACTTCGAGCTCCTACAATGAGCAGTTCTTC. Translation: CSALTSSSYNEQFF.

This clonotype was seen a single time. The chain uses TRBV9 and TRBJ1-6; no clear D gene. Trimming took off 4 bases at V and 6 bases at J, with 8 bases between the two ends. The CDR3 has 13 residues. Per germline, CDR1 SGDLS and CDR2 YYNGEE. The CDR3 coding sequence is TGTGCCAGCAGCAACACGATTAATTCACCCCTCCACTTT. Its protein is CASSNTINSPLHF.

The CDR3 sequence is CASSLATGTNEKLFF. The DNA of the CDR3 is TGTGCCAGCAGCTTAGCTACCGGGACTAATGAAAAACTGTTTTTT. The chain employs TRBV7-2 and TRBJ1-4; D is ambiguous. This CDR3 is built from 15 residues. Trimming took 0 bases from V and 2 from J, leaving 7 bases between them. Germline V gene data show CDR1 as SGHTA and CDR2 as FQGNSA.